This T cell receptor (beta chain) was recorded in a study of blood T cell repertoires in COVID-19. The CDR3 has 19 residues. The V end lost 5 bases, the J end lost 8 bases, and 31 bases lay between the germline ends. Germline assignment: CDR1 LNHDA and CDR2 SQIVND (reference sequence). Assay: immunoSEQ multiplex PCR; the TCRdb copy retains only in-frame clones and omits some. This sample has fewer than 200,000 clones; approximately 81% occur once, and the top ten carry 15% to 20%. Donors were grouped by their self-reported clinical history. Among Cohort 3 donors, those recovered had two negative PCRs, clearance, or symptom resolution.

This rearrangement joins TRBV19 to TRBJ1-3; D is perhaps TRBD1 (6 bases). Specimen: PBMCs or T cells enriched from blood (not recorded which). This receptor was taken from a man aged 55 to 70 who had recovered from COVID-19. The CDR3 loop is CASSLSPPGGADSDHTIYF. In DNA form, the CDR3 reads TGTGCCAGTAGTCTCTCTCCCCCCGGGGGGGCCGACTCGGATCACACCATATATTTT.